This T cell receptor (beta chain) is from a study of technical replicates of blood from a handful of donors. About this clone itself: Other DNA sequences in the same sample also yield this CDR3.

CDR3 length: 16 amino acids. CDR1 SGHRS and CDR2 YFSETQ come from the germline V gene. Trimming removed 0 bases from V and 1 base from J, with 13 bases in between. The table came from immunoSEQ multiplex PCR; TCRdb's copy has only in-frame clones and leaves some out. The sample consists of 84,000 or so clones, about 97% of them appearing once. The sequence derives from a human donor in good health. Sequencing input: T cells isolated from PBMCs. The chain combines TRBV5-1 with TRBJ2-5, with D maybe TRBD1 (5 bases). DNA of the CDR3: TGCGCCAGCAGCTTGGGGCAAGGGGCTGCCCAAGAGACCCAGTACTTC. Translation gives CASSLGQGAAQETQYF.